The 10 T cell receptor beta chains listed next were all sequenced from one sample in a study of blood T cell repertoires in COVID-19. Data came from immunoSEQ multiplex PCR; TCRdb stores just in-frame clones and leaves some out. The sample yields roughly 45,000 clones, approximately 95% seen once. Sequencing was done on a sample of peripheral blood. These receptors were obtained from a man in his sixties with COVID-19, enrolled during active disease.

The genes are TRBV5-4 and TRBJ1-1; D is possibly TRBD1 (6 bases). Germline loops: CDR1 SGHNT, CDR2 YYREEE (reference sequence). The germline V and J ends were trimmed by 2 bases and 5 bases, with 13 bases remaining between them. The CDR3 contains 14 residues. The CDR3 reads CASSFAQGWTEAFF. In nucleotides, the CDR3 is TGTGCCAGCAGCTTTGCACAGGGCTGGACTGAAGCTTTCTTT.

This clone was seen only once. The rearrangement uses TRBV7-9 and TRBJ2-1, with 8 nucleotides matching TRBD2. From germline, CDR1 is SEHNR and CDR2 FQNEAQ (reference sequence). CDR3 size: 18 residues. V shed 4 bases, J shed 4 bases, and the junction held 15 bases outside the gene matches. CDR3 coding DNA: TGTGCCAGCAGCTCCCGTGGTGGAGCGGGAGTTGGTTACAATGAGCAGTTCTTC. Amino acid sequence: CASSSRGGAGVGYNEQFF.

The chain links TRBV7-9 to TRBJ2-7; 11 bases agree with TRBD1. V shed 5 bases and J 1 base; nucleotides not matched to a gene: 7. This CDR3 spans 16 amino acids. CDR1 is SEHNR, CDR2 FQNEAQ, per germline (reference sequence). DNA for the CDR3: TGTGCCAGCAGCCCCCCGGGGACAGGGGGATCCTACGAGCAGTACTTC. Its protein is CASSPPGTGGSYEQYF.

The gene calls are TRBV25-1 and TRBJ1-1, with 9 positions matching TRBD1. Germline V gene lookup returns CDR1 MGHDK and CDR2 SYGVNS. The V and J ends lost 6 bases and 5 bases, in that order; junction bases with no gene match: 4. The CDR3 runs to 13 residues. CDR3 region: CASRTGGGTEAFF. The CDR3 nucleotides are TGTGCCAGCAGGACAGGGGGAGGAACTGAAGCTTTCTTT.

This sequence joins TRBV13 and TRBJ2-7; a weak D match, TRBD2 (5 bases). The CDR3 has 14 amino acids. CDR1 is PRHDT and CDR2 is FYEKMQ in the germline V gene (reference sequence). Trimming shortened V by 5 bases and J by 7 bases, and 18 bases separated the two germline ends. CDR3 residues: CASSPVSDPGEQYF. The CDR3 nucleotides read TGTGCCAGCAGCCCGGTTAGCGACCCCGGGGAGCAGTACTTC.

The chain couples TRBV27 to TRBJ1-2; the match to TRBD1 covers 8 bases. V lost 6 bases and J lost 7; bases outside the gene matches: 19. Germline lookup yields CDR1 MNHEY and CDR2 SMNVEV (reference sequence). The CDR3 sequence is 17 residues long. The CDR3 sequence: CASSNFGTGGRVTGYTF. The CDR3 DNA follows: TGTGCCAGCAGCAACTTCGGGACAGGTGGTCGGGTGACTGGCTACACCTTC.

The chain combines TRBV2 with TRBJ2-2; 10 bases align to TRBD2. Germline lookup yields CDR1 SNHLY and CDR2 FYNNEI. The length of the CDR3 is 15 residues. With 2 bases clipped from V and 7 bases from J, the junction kept 4 bases outside the gene matches. The CDR3 bases are TGTGCCAGCAGTGAACGGGCTAGCGGGGGCGGGGAGCTGTTTTTT. Its protein is CASSERASGGGELFF.

The CDR3 loop reads CASSYAGESYEQYF. CDR3 nucleotides: TGTGCCAGCAGTTACGCGGGAGAATCCTACGAGCAGTACTTC. This chain connects TRBV6-6 to TRBJ2-7; 7 nucleotides align to TRBD2. The CDR3 covers 14 residues. Germline V gene sequence: CDR1 MNHNY, CDR2 SVGAGI (reference sequence). Trimming at V came to 2 bases and at J to 1 base, leaving 2 bases not matched to a gene.

The chain links TRBV18 to TRBJ2-7; TRBD1 aligns across 11 bases. The J segment lost 2 bases and the V segment lost 6 bases, leaving 6 bases of the junction unmatched. The CDR3 runs 15 residues. Looked up from germline, CDR1 is KGHSH and CDR2 is LQKENI. CDR3 amino acids: CASSPPGQGAYEQYF. The DNA of the CDR3 is TGTGCCAGCTCCCCTCCGGGACAGGGGGCCTACGAGCAGTACTTC.

The chain recombines TRBV7-9 with TRBJ2-5, with TRBD2 as a possible D gene (5 bases). This CDR3 is 14 amino acids long. V shed 1 base and J shed 5 bases, with 11 bases lying between them. The germline V gene has CDR1 SEHNR and CDR2 FQNEAQ (reference sequence). The CDR3 nucleotides read TGTGCCAGCAGCTTAGAACTAGTTTCGGAGACCCAGTACTTC. Amino acid sequence: CASSLELVSETQYF.